These 3 T cell receptor beta chains were sequenced from one sample in a study of T-cell reconstitution after alpha-beta-depleted transplantation in children. Molecular barcoding with unique molecular identifiers was used for the TCRbeta library. TCRdb used MiXCR to reprocess the PCR reads, holding one entry per CDR3 protein. The table includes hundreds of thousands of distinct CDR3 sequences, about an eighth detected once. The source was PBMCs, collected before TCRalphabeta/CD19-depleted stem cell transplant. The receptors originated from a girl aged 2-15 years with congenital amegakaryocytic thrombocytopenia, due to receive a stem cell transplant.

This clonotype was picked up a small number of times. The chain combines TRBV20-1 with TRBJ1-6; D is uncertain. Germline-derived CDR1 and CDR2 are DFQATT and SNEGSKA (reference sequence). The CDR3 runs 14 residues. V lost 1 base and J 5 bases, leaving 9 bases between the germline ends. The CDR3 reads CSARGGEHNSPLHF. CDR3 DNA sequence: TGCAGTGCTAGAGGAGGAGAGCATAATTCACCCCTCCACTTT.

This clonotype has just a few counts. The rearrangement links TRBV4-1 to TRBJ1-3; D remains unclear. Germline CDR1 MGHRA, CDR2 YSYEKL. The ends were cut back, 0 bases at V and 0 bases at J, with 6 bases in the middle. This CDR3 region has 15 residues. The CDR3 nucleotides are TGCGCCAGCAGCCAAGAGGACGGCTCTGGAAACACCATATATTTT. Translation: CASSQEDGSGNTIYF.

CDR3 protein: CASSLAGQPYNEKLFF. The CDR3 DNA reads as TGCGCCAGCAGCTTGGCGGGACAGCCGTATAATGAAAAACTGTTTTTT. The gene calls are TRBV5-1 and TRBJ1-4, with TRBD1 matching over 7 bases. CDR3 size: 16 residues. Trimming took 0 bases from V and 4 from J; bases not matched to a gene: 6. CDR1 SGHRS and CDR2 YFSETQ come from the germline V gene.